Listed here is a single T cell receptor beta chain. Its specificity is not known. The same CDR3 is also encoded by other DNA sequences in this sample. The CDR3 runs 13 residues. Per the germline V gene, CDR1 is MNHEY and CDR2 is SVGAGI. Trimming cost V 6 bases and J 3 bases, with 11 bases left between them. This sample was included in a study of shared clonotypes between healthy human individuals. Overall study context: Each donor had three CD4 naive, three CD4 memory, two CD8 naive and one CD8 memory plate.

Findings of the study overall: Estimated richness values were generally larger in naive subsets than in memory subsets.

Assay used: immunoSEQ multiplex PCR; TCRdb lists only in-frame clones, some missing. The sample holds roughly 1 million clones, 75% to 80% seen once. This clonotype was sampled from a man aged 18 to 29 in good health. Some clones in this sample may be carry-over from other donors' samples. Sequences were obtained from memory CD4+ T cells from PBMCs. As to subset: CD45RA-negative fraction. The chain has TRBV6-5 and TRBJ1-2; tentative D call: TRBD1 (5 bases). The DNA of the CDR3 is TGTGCCAGCAGCAAAGACAGTGACTATGGCTACACCTTC. The encoded protein is CASSKDSDYGYTF.